The TCR beta chain under discussion was sequenced for a study of blood T cell repertoires in COVID-19. Study-wide context: Samples representing acute and convalescent COVID-19 were sourced from the United States, Italy and Spain. PBMCs, B-cell-depleted T cells, or T cells provided the cDNA or gDNA that made up the material.

J lost 9 bases, V lost 3 bases, and 5 bases had no gene match. There are 14 residues in the CDR3. Per the germline V gene, CDR1 is WNHNN and CDR2 is SYGVQD (reference sequence). Original handling: Quantification of nucleated cells was approximated via reference gene primer amplification. Profiled with immunoSEQ multiplex PCR; TCRdb holds only in-frame clones, not every one. That table supplies the V and J calls and clone size; D and trimming were determined from the DNA. The table records roughly 47,000 clones, roughly nine tenths of them present only once. The sequencing sample was made of peripheral blood. This sequence joins TRBV10-1 and TRBJ1-6, with 7 nucleotides matching TRBD1. The origin of this receptor is an older man with active COVID-19. CDR3 sequence reads: CASSEYRGGSPLHF. CDR3 sequence (DNA): TGCGCCAGCAGTGAATACAGGGGTGGTTCACCCCTCCACTTT.